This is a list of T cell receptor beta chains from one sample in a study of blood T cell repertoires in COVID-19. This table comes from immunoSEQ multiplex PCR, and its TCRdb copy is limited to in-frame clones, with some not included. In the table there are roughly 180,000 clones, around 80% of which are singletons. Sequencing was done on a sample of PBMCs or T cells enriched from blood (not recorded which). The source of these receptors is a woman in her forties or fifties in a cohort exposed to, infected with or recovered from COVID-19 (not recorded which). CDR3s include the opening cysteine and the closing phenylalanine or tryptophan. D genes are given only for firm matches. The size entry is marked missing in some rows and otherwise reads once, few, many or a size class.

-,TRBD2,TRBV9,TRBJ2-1,TGTGCCAGCAGCGTAGCGGCGGGAGGGCCTTGGGATGAGCAGTTCTTC,CASSVAAGGPWDEQFF
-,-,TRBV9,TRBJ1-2,TGTGCCAGCAGCGTAGTAGCCGGGGGGGCCCGAGGCTACACCTTC,CASSVVAGGARGYTF
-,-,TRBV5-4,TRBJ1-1,TGTGCCAGCAGCTTGCAGGAATTCCAGAACACTGAAGCTTTCTTT,CASSLQEFQNTEAFF
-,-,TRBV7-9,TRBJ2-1,TGTGCCAGCAGCCAACTAGGGTTCGGCGAGCAGTTCTTC,CASSQLGFGEQFF
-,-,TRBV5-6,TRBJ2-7,TGTGCCAGCAGCTTTATACAGGGAGACGAGCAGTACTTC,CASSFIQGDEQYF
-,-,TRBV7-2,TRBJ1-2,TGTGCCAGCAGCCGGACGACAGCGAACTATGGCTACACCTTC,CASSRTTANYGYTF
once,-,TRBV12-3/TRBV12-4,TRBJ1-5,TGTGCCAGCAGTCTTTCGGGAAGTCAGCCCCAGCATTTT,CASSLSGSQPQHF
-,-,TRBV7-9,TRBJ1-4,TGTGCCAGCAGCTTACCGGGTCGCAATGAAAAACTGTTTTTT,CASSLPGRNEKLFF
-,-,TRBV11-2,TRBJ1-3,TGTGCCAGCAGCTTCCTGCGACAGCAGTCTGGAAACACCATATATTTT,CASSFLRQQSGNTIYF
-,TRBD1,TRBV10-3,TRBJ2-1,TGTGCCACCCTGACAGGGGAAGTGTACAATGAGCAGTTCTTC,CATLTGEVYNEQFF
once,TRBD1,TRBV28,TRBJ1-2,TGTGCCAGCAGTCTGCAGGGGGAGGGCTACACCTTC,CASSLQGEGYTF
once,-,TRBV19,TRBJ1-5,TGTGCCAGTAGTATATTTGGTAGAAATAGCAATCAGCCCCAGCATTTT,CASSIFGRNSNQPQHF
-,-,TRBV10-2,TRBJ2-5,TGCGCCAGCAGTGAGAGGCAGCGTTATCAAGAGACCCAGTACTTC,CASSERQRYQETQYF
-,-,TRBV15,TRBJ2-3,TGTGCCACCAGCAGAGATAGGCTAGGAGGTGTTGATACGCAGTATTTT,CATSRDRLGGVDTQYF
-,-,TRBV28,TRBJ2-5,TGTGCCAGCAGCCAGGGCGGCCAAGAGACCCAGTACTTC,CASSQGGQETQYF
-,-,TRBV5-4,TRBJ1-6,TGTGCCAGCAGCTTGGTGGCGGATTCGAGATCACCCCTCCACTTT,CASSLVADSRSPLHF
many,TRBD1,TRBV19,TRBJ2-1,TGTGCCAGTAGCAGAGGATTTTTACGGGACAGGCACTACAATGAGCAGTTCTTC,CASSRGFLRDRHYNEQFF
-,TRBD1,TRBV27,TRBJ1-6,TGTGCCAGCAGTTTATCGCAGGGGGATTCACCCCTCCACTTT,CASSLSQGDSPLHF
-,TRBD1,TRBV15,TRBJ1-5,TGTGCCACCAGCAGCGGGACAGGGTCCCAGCCCCAGCATTTT,CATSSGTGSQPQHF
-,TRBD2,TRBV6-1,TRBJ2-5,TGTGCCAGCCTTCCAGCGGGAGGGGAGACCCAGTACTTC,CASLPAGGETQYF
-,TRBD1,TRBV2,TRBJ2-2,TGTGCCAGACGACAGGGGAACACCGGGGAGCTGTTTTTT,CARRQGNTGELFF
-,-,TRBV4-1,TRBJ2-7,TGCGCCAGCAGCCAAGGTCGGGACTCCTACGAGCAGTACTTC,CASSQGRDSYEQYF
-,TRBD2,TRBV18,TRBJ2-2,TGTGCCAGCTCACCACTCACTAGCGGGGGACCGAACACCGGGGAGCTGTTTTTT,CASSPLTSGGPNTGELFF
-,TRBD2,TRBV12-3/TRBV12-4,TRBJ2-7,TGTGCCAGCAGTTTGCGCGGGAGAGAATACTTC,CASSLRGREYF
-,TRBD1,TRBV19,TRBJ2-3,TGTGCCAGTAGTAAAAGGACAGGGGGAAGCACAGATACGCAGTATTTT,CASSKRTGGSTDTQYF
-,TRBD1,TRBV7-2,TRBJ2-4,TGTGCCAGCAGCTTGAATGGACAGGGAAAAACCAAAAACATTCAGTACTTC,CASSLNGQGKTKNIQYF